This T cell receptor beta chain was profiled in a study of blood T cell repertoires in COVID-19. Study information: The United States, Italy and Spain supplied acute and convalescent COVID-19 samples. Sources were T cells, B-cell-depleted T cells, or PBMCs; the material itself was cDNA or gDNA.

The CDR3 totals 17 residues. Germline lookup yields CDR1 ENHRY and CDR2 SYGVKD. V was cut by 4 bases and J by 0 bases, with 17 bases left in between. Original processing notes: Estimated nucleated cell counts came from reference gene primer amplification. The repertoire was sequenced with immunoSEQ multiplex PCR; TCRdb's copy has only in-frame clones and lacks some. Clone size and the V and J calls come from that table; the DNA yielded D and trimming. Of approximately 46,000 clones in the sample, approximately 89% were seen once. The receptor was isolated from a man in his sixties with active or convalescent COVID-19. Sequencing used peripheral blood. This chain connects TRBV10-3 to TRBJ2-3, with D possibly matching TRBD1 (6 bases). CDR3 sequence (DNA): TGTGCCATCAGTGGGCAAGGGACAACCCCTAGCACAGATACGCAGTATTTT. It encodes CAISGQGTTPSTDTQYF.